One sample yielded the 13 T cell receptor beta chains listed below, sequenced in a study of T cells after somatic rescue of genetic block. The protocol was immunoSEQ multiplex PCR, while the TCRdb copy is restricted to in-frame clones and leaves out a portion. The data contain 65,000 to 70,000 clones, under 95% of them singletons. The sequenced sample consisted of peripheral blood mononuclear cells (PBMCs). These receptors all come from a man aged 35-49 years.

J is TRBJ1-2 and V is TRBV5-8, with D unresolved. The CDR3 is 13 residues long. In germline, CDR1 is SGHTS, CDR2 YDEGEE. Trimming left V 2 bases short and J 8 bases short, with 13 bases between. The CDR3 loop is CASSLGRRSGYTF. CDR3 DNA: TGTGCCAGCAGCTTAGGGCGGAGGTCAGGCTACACCTTC.

The V call is TRBV30, the J call TRBJ1-3; D is undetermined. CDR3 size: 12 residues. Germline CDR1 is GTSNPN and CDR2 is SVGIG (reference sequence). The V end lost 3 bases, the J end lost 0 bases, and 3 bases lay between the germline ends. The CDR3 DNA sequence: TGTGCCTGGAGCATCTCTGGAAACACCATATATTTT. It is translated as CAWSISGNTIYF.

The chain couples TRBV27 to TRBJ2-1; 9 bases map to TRBD2. Germline CDR1 and CDR2: MNHEY and SMNVEV (reference sequence). J lost 0 bases, V lost 4 bases, and 10 bases had no gene match. CDR3 length equals 18 residues. The CDR3 reads CASSSLLAGHSSYNEQFF. CDR3 in DNA: TGTGCCAGCAGTTCACTACTAGCGGGCCATAGCTCCTACAATGAGCAGTTCTTC.

V usage is TRBV5-1 and J usage is TRBJ2-7; weak D call: TRBD1 (6 bases). V was cut by 0 bases and J by 5 bases, with 9 bases left in between. The CDR3 extends over 13 amino acids. Germline V gives CDR1 SGHRS, CDR2 YFSETQ. Written as DNA, the CDR3 is TGCGCCAGCAGCTTGGGGGGGCCAGACGAGCAGTACTTC. Its protein is CASSLGGPDEQYF.

The gene calls are TRBV19 and TRBJ2-1; TRBD1 matches at 7 bases. Germline CDR1 reads LNHDA; CDR2 reads SQIVND (reference sequence). V lost 5 bases to trimming and J lost 6 bases; unmatched junction nucleotides: 4. This CDR3 contains 13 residues. DNA for the CDR3: TGTGCCAGTAGTCGGGACAGAGGCAATGAGCAGTTCTTC. Translated, it gives CASSRDRGNEQFF.

The rearrangement uses TRBV5-1 and TRBJ1-4, with no clear D. This CDR3 contains 14 residues. Germline values: CDR1 SGHRS, CDR2 YFSETQ. The V end was cut by 0 bases, the J end by 3 bases, with 6 bases between. CDR3 coding DNA: TGCGCCAGCAGCTTGGGGTGGGCTAATGAAAAACTGTTTTTT. Amino acid sequence: CASSLGWANEKLFF.

A single count supports this clone. The gene calls are TRBV2 and TRBJ1-2, with a weak D call TRBD1 (6 bases). The CDR3 has 16 residues. Trimming removed 6 bases from V and 1 base from J, with 18 bases in between. Germline CDR1 and CDR2: SNHLY and FYNNEI. The CDR3 nucleotides read TGTGCCAGCAGGGCCGGGACACTTTCACTTAACTATGGCTACACCTTC. Protein sequence: CASRAGTLSLNYGYTF.

V and J are TRBV19 and TRBJ1-6; 8 bases match TRBD1. Germline CDR1 reads LNHDA; CDR2 reads SQIVND (reference sequence). The V and J ends lost 5 bases and 3 bases, in that order; junction bases with no gene match: 6. This CDR3 has 16 residues. The CDR3 spells CASSLTGGGYNSPLHF. In DNA, the CDR3 is TGTGCCAGTAGTTTAACAGGGGGAGGCTATAATTCACCCCTCCACTTT.

V is TRBV19 and J is TRBJ1-1; weak D call: TRBD1 (6 bases). CDR1 LNHDA and CDR2 SQIVND come from the germline V gene (reference sequence). CDR3 length: 14 amino acids. The V and J ends lost 6 bases and 3 bases respectively, with 14 bases between them. The CDR3 is CASRGHPGDTEAFF. DNA for the CDR3: TGTGCCAGTAGGGGACACCCCGGGGACACTGAAGCTTTCTTT.

The chain is built from TRBV5-1 and TRBJ2-1, with unresolved D. Trimming shortened V by 0 bases and J by 0 bases, and 7 bases separated the two germline ends. The V gene's germline CDR1 is SGHRS and CDR2 YFSETQ. This CDR3 has 15 amino acids. The CDR3 here is CASSLAQSSYNEQFF. The CDR3 DNA sequence: TGCGCCAGCAGCTTGGCCCAGAGCTCCTACAATGAGCAGTTCTTC.

This chain joins TRBV7-9 and TRBJ1-2; D call uncertain. Between the trimmed V and J ends, which lost 3 bases and 4 bases, there was a span of 12 bases. The CDR3 runs to 14 residues. The germline V gene encodes CDR1 SEHNR and CDR2 FQNEAQ (reference sequence). As DNA, the CDR3 is TGTGCCAGCAGCTTTGGGGATTCGGGCTATGGCTACACCTTC. It is translated as CASSFGDSGYGYTF.

The J gene is TRBJ2-1, the V gene TRBV27; no firm D call. In germline, CDR1 is MNHEY, CDR2 SMNVEV (reference sequence). The CDR3 loop spans 11 amino acids. V was clipped by 5 bases and J by 9 bases, with 8 bases between them. CDR3: CASSPGSEQFF. The DNA of the CDR3 is TGTGCCAGCAGTCCAGGCAGTGAGCAGTTCTTC.

This chain connects TRBV14 to TRBJ2-7; TRBD2 aligns across 11 bases. Unmatched junction bases numbered 2, after V lost 1 base and J lost 3 bases. The CDR3 has 15 amino acids. Per the germline V gene, CDR1 is SGHDN and CDR2 is FVKESK. The CDR3 region is CASSQVAGGIYEQYF. The CDR3 DNA is TGTGCCAGCAGCCAAGTAGCGGGAGGGATCTACGAGCAGTACTTC.